This T cell receptor (beta chain) derives from a study of blood T cell repertoires in COVID-19. Study at large: Whether acute or convalescent, the COVID-19 samples came from the United States, Italy and Spain. PBMCs, B-cell-depleted T cells, or T cells were the source of the cDNA or gDNA that made up the material.

The CDR3 extends over 16 amino acids. Germline loops: CDR1 WNHNN, CDR2 SYGVQD (reference sequence). The ends were cut back, 2 bases at V and 1 base at J, with 12 bases in the middle. Original processing methods: The assay estimated nucleated cells by amplifying reference gene primers. This table comes from immunoSEQ multiplex PCR, and its TCRdb copy is limited to in-frame clones, with some not included. V and J calls and clone size come straight from that table; D and trimming were deduced from the DNA. The table includes around 260,000 clones, around 87% detected once. This clone has only a few counts.

The genes are TRBV10-1 and TRBJ1-5; no firm D call. The source of this sequence is a middle-aged woman who had recovered from COVID-19. Material for sequencing was peripheral blood. CDR3 bases: TGCGCCAGCAGTGAGAGTCGGCTCGGGAGCAATCAGCCCCAGCATTTT. Amino acid sequence: CASSESRLGSNQPQHF.